Presented here are 8 T cell receptor beta chains from one specimen sequenced in a study of Ad26.COV2.S vaccination and SARS-CoV-2 variants. Assay: immunoSEQ multiplex PCR; the TCRdb copy retains only in-frame clones and omits some. The table shows about half a million clones, with about 88% occurring only once. Treatment given: around 19 received Ad26.COV2.S at low or high dose, single or two shots; about 5 received placebo; per-sample allocation not given. Sampling was performed 63 days after the first vaccine or placebo injection. The sequences come from peripheral blood, collected in a trial of Ad26.COV2.S vaccine versus placebo. All receptors come from a person between 18 and 59 years old who received the Ad26.COV2.S COVID-19 vaccine or a placebo.

The V gene is TRBV6-5, the J gene TRBJ1-1; D not certain. The ends were cut back, 8 bases at V and 0 bases at J, with 16 bases in the middle. This CDR3 spans 15 amino acids. Germline CDR1 reads MNHEY; CDR2 reads SVGAGI. CDR3 sequence (DNA): TGTGCCAGCGAAAGCGGTGACACCATGAACACTGAAGCTTTCTTT. This gives the protein CASESGDTMNTEAFF.

The J gene is TRBJ1-4, the V gene TRBV4-2, with D perhaps matching TRBD1 (5 bases). This CDR3 comprises 19 residues. Germline CDR1 LGHNA, CDR2 YNFKEQ. The ends were cut back, 0 bases at V and 5 bases at J, with 22 bases in the middle. CDR3 in DNA: TGTGCCAGCAGCCAAGAAGTCGTGGCTGGACGGAGGGGCAATGAAAAACTGTTTTTT. Amino acid sequence: CASSQEVVAGRRGNEKLFF.

This chain links TRBV7-8 with TRBJ2-7; TRBD1 or TRBD2 may be the D gene (5 bases each). Germline V lookup: CDR1 SGHVS, CDR2 FQNEAQ. Trimming pared 1 base from V and 3 bases from J, leaving 10 bases between. This CDR3 has 14 amino acids. The CDR3 reads CASSLGGSFYEQYF. DNA for the CDR3: TGTGCCAGCAGCTTAGGGGGGTCTTTCTACGAGCAGTACTTC.

A word on this clone: This CDR3 is also generated by other DNA sequences in the sample. The rearrangement uses TRBV7-3 and TRBJ2-2; 7 positions agree with TRBD1. There are 16 residues in the CDR3. V lost 5 bases to trimming and J lost 2 bases; unmatched junction nucleotides: 8. The germline CDR1 and CDR2 sequences are SGHTA and FQGTGA. The DNA for the CDR3 is TGTGCCAGCAGCCCAACCGGGACAGCAAACACCGGGGAGCTGTTTTTT. It yields the protein CASSPTGTANTGELFF.

V is TRBV7-2 and J is TRBJ1-3; D is possibly TRBD1 (6 bases). Germline loops: CDR1 SGHTA, CDR2 FQGNSA. The V and J ends lost 2 bases and 4 bases respectively, with 18 bases between them. CDR3 length: 17 residues. Here the CDR3 DNA reads TGTGCCAGCAGCTTATGGGCTACAGGGACGAGCGGAAACACCATATATTTT. It codes for CASSLWATGTSGNTIYF. The full variable domain, in which reference TRBV7-2 and TRBJ1-3 provide the parts outside the CDR3, is GAGVSQSPSNKVTEKGKDVELRCDPISGHTALYWYRQSLGQGLEFLIYFQGNSAPDKSGLPSDRFSAERTGGSVSTLTIQRTQQEDSAVYLCASSLWATGTSGNTIYFGEGSWLTVV.

This chain connects TRBV28 to TRBJ1-2; D is undetermined. The CDR3 runs 13 residues. Germline V gene sequence: CDR1 MDHEN, CDR2 SYDVKM. V gave up 3 bases and J gave up 7 bases, with 12 bases separating them. CDR3 residues: CASSFVAKAGYTF. The CDR3 DNA follows: TGTGCCAGCAGTTTTGTGGCCAAAGCTGGCTACACCTTC.

This chain uses TRBV5-1 with TRBJ2-7; D is possibly TRBD1 or TRBD2 (5 bases each). Germline CDR1 and CDR2: SGHRS and YFSETQ. Trimming stripped 4 bases from V and 7 bases from J, with 15 bases between. This CDR3 contains 13 residues. Here the CDR3 reads CASSTGTDTEQYF. CDR3 nucleotide sequence: TGCGCCAGCAGCACCGGGACCGATACTGAGCAGTACTTC. Full variable domain (rest looked up from reference TRBV5-1 and TRBJ2-7): KAGVTQTPRYLIKTRGQQVTLSCSPISGHRSVSWYQQTPGQGLQFLFEYFSETQRNKGNFPGRFSGRQFSNSRSEMNVSTLELGDSALYLCASSTGTDTEQYFGPGTRLTVT.

The chain recombines TRBV6-5 with TRBJ2-7; 8 bases agree with TRBD1. The CDR3 covers 15 residues. V shed 2 bases and J 2 bases; nucleotides not matched to a gene: 5. Germline loops: CDR1 MNHEY, CDR2 SVGAGI. This chain's CDR3 is CASSYQQGVAYEQYF. The CDR3 coding sequence is TGTGCCAGCAGTTACCAACAGGGGGTGGCCTACGAGCAGTACTTC.